The next 26 T cell receptor beta chains were all read from a single sample in a study of blood T cell repertoires in COVID-19. Assay: immunoSEQ multiplex PCR; the TCRdb copy retains only in-frame clones and omits some. The sample has about 280,000 clones; roughly 85% are singletons. The sequenced material came from peripheral blood. These receptors all stem from a middle-aged man with active or convalescent COVID-19.

The rearrangement links TRBV5-1 to TRBJ1-2, with 7 bases aligning to TRBD1. The CDR3 loop spans 13 amino acids. Germline trimming cut 8 bases from V and 5 bases from J; bases unmatched to any gene: 9. Germline CDR1 reads SGHRS; CDR2 reads YFSETQ. CDR3: CASSGQATYGYTF. CDR3 nucleotide sequence: TGCGCCAGTTCTGGACAGGCCACATATGGCTACACCTTC.

The chain uses TRBV3-1 (or the pseudogene TRBV3-2) and TRBJ2-1; TRBD2 matches at 11 bases. This CDR3 comprises 16 residues. With V trimmed by 3 bases and J by 9 bases, 10 bases remained unmatched. Germline loops: CDR1 LGHDT, CDR2 YNNKEL (reference sequence). The CDR3 nucleotides are TGTGCCAGCAGCCAGGGGCTAGCGGGAGGACGCGGTGAGCAGTTCTTC. It specifies CASSQGLAGGRGEQFF.

The V call is TRBV15, the J call TRBJ2-3, with 10 bases matching TRBD2. Losses at the gene ends were 1 base for V and 5 bases for J; bases not matched to a gene: 0. This CDR3 is 14 amino acids long. Germline V gene sequence: CDR1 LNHNV, CDR2 YYDKDF (reference sequence). CDR3 amino acids: CATSRGLAGDTQYF. The CDR3 nucleotides are TGTGCCACCAGCAGAGGACTAGCGGGAGATACGCAGTATTTT. Together with reference TRBV15 and TRBJ2-3, the CDR3 gives the full variable domain: DAMVIQNPRYQVTQFGKPVTLSCSQTLNHNVMYWYQQKSSQAPKLLFHYYDKDFNNEADTPDNFQSRRPNTSFCFLDIRSPGLGDTAMYLCATSRGLAGDTQYFGPGTRLTVL.

This clone has a handful of counts. This rearrangement joins TRBV9 to TRBJ2-3; 7 bases fit TRBD1. V was clipped by 0 bases and J by 2 bases; unmatched bases: 3. From germline, CDR1 is SGDLS and CDR2 YYNGEE. The CDR3 extends over 15 amino acids. CDR3 region: CASSVGDSYTDTQYF. CDR3 nucleotides: TGTGCCAGCAGCGTAGGGGACAGCTACACAGATACGCAGTATTTT.

The gene calls are TRBV6-6 and TRBJ2-3; tentatively, D is TRBD1 (6 bases). With 2 bases removed from V and 6 bases from J, the gap between germline ends came to 6 bases. The CDR3 runs 12 residues. Germline V CDR1 and CDR2: MNHNY, SVGAGI (reference sequence). The CDR3 DNA follows: TGTGCCAGCAGTTACAGGGGGGATACGCAGTATTTT. It specifies CASSYRGDTQYF.

The genes are TRBV10-3 and TRBJ2-3; D remains ambiguous. This CDR3 contains 15 residues. V dropped 0 bases and J dropped 3 bases, with 10 bases sitting between them. Germline assignment: CDR1 ENHRY and CDR2 SYGVKD. The CDR3 region has the DNA TGTGCCATCAGTGAGTCGCAAGCTGTAACAGATACGCAGTATTTT. It translates to CAISESQAVTDTQYF.

The chain employs TRBV21-1 and TRBJ2-7; no check of the table's D call, TRBD1, against the DNA was made. TRBV21-1 is recorded as a pseudogene. There are 17 residues in the CDR3. The CDR3 protein is CASSKKWRGPSSYEQYF. The CDR3 DNA reads TGTGCCAGCAGCAAGAAATGGAGGGGGCCCAGCTCCTACGAGCAGTACTTC.

The V call is TRBV20-1, the J call TRBJ2-1; D is undetermined. Trimming left V 6 bases short and J 7 bases short, with 7 bases between. This CDR3 has 10 residues. Germline V gene sequence: CDR1 DFQATT, CDR2 SNEGSKA (reference sequence). The CDR3, as DNA: TGCAGTGCCCTTAAAAATGAGCAGTTCTTC. Protein product: CSALKNEQFF.

V is TRBV7-2 and J is TRBJ2-5; 13 bases match TRBD2. This CDR3 comprises 18 residues. V lost 0 bases to trimming and J lost 4 bases; unmatched junction nucleotides: 8. CDR1 SGHTA and CDR2 FQGNSA come from the germline V gene. CDR3 DNA sequence: TGTGCCAGCAGCTTAGCCCTACTAGCGGGAGGGAAGACAGAGACCCAGTACTTC. This sequence encodes CASSLALLAGGKTETQYF. The complete variable domain, with remaining parts taken from reference TRBV7-2 and TRBJ2-5, reads GAGVSQSPSNKVTEKGKDVELRCDPISGHTALYWYRQSLGQGLEFLIYFQGNSAPDKSGLPSDRFSAERTGGSVSTLTIQRTQQEDSAVYLCASSLALLAGGKTETQYFGPGTRLLVL.

A single count supports this clone. The chain combines TRBV5-6 with TRBJ2-5, with 13 bases fitting TRBD2. This CDR3 contains 16 residues. Germline CDR1 is SGHDT and CDR2 is YYEEEE. Trimming took 2 bases from V and 2 from J; bases not matched to a gene: 3. The CDR3 sequence is CASSFQLAGGQETQYF. CDR3 in DNA: TGTGCCAGCAGCTTCCAACTAGCGGGAGGGCAAGAGACCCAGTACTTC.

The V and J genes are TRBV30 and TRBJ1-1; no definite D call. V lost 0 bases and J lost 2, with 7 bases in between. Germline V gives CDR1 GTSNPN, CDR2 SVGIG (reference sequence). The CDR3 length is 13 residues. DNA of the CDR3: TGTGCCTGGAGTGTACATGTCAACACTGAAGCTTTCTTT. Translation: CAWSVHVNTEAFF.

V gene TRBV5-6 combines with J gene TRBJ2-1; maybe TRBD1 (5 bases). Looked up from germline, CDR1 is SGHDT and CDR2 is YYEEEE. The germline V and J ends were trimmed by 0 bases and 8 bases, with 18 bases remaining between them. The CDR3 loop spans 16 amino acids. The CDR3 sequence is CASSLVVTLDIYEQFF. The CDR3 bases are TGTGCCAGCAGCTTGGTGGTTACTCTGGACATTTATGAGCAGTTCTTC. The full variable domain, rest sourced from reference TRBV5-6 and TRBJ2-1, is DAGVTQSPTHLIKTRGQQVTLRCSPKSGHDTVSWYQQALGQGPQFIFQYYEEEERQRGNFPDRFSGHQFPNYSSELNVNALLLGDSALYLCASSLVVTLDIYEQFFGPGTRLTVL.

This chain links TRBV6-2 or TRBV6-3 with TRBJ1-3, with 7 bases that match TRBD1. Germline CDR1 reads MNHEY; CDR2 reads SVGEGT. The CDR3 totals 15 residues. Unmatched junction bases numbered 8, after V lost 5 bases and J lost 4 bases. CDR3 amino acids: CASSRTTGVGNTIYF. In nucleotides, the CDR3 is TGTGCCAGCAGTCGCACTACAGGGGTCGGAAACACCATATATTTT.

The chain recombines TRBV23-1 with TRBJ2-2, with 11 bases identical to TRBD2. TRBV23-1 is labeled an ORF, and its function is uncertain. This CDR3 is built from 16 residues. The ends lost 6 bases at V and 1 base at J; junction bases unmatched: 4. The CDR3 sequence is CASRPGLAGNTGELFF. CDR3 coding DNA: TGCGCCAGCAGACCTGGACTAGCGGGGAACACCGGGGAGCTGTTTTTT.

This clone was observed a single time. This chain joins TRBV12-3 or TRBV12-4 and TRBJ2-7, with 7 bases fitting TRBD1. CDR3 length: 12 residues. V shed 5 bases, J shed 9 bases, and the junction held 7 bases outside the gene matches. The CDR3 coding sequence is TGTGCCAGCAGTAAAGGACAGGTCGTGCAGTACTTC. Its protein product is CASSKGQVVQYF.

The V call is TRBV5-1, the J call TRBJ1-2, with D tentatively TRBD1 (6 bases). Germline V CDR1 and CDR2: SGHRS, YFSETQ. The CDR3 is made up of 15 amino acids. V lost 0 bases to trimming and J lost 2 bases, with 11 bases between them. CDR3 nucleotide sequence: TGCGCCAGCAGCTTGGCGGACAGAAAGAACTATGGCTACACCTTC. This codes for CASSLADRKNYGYTF.

This rearrangement joins TRBV7-8 to TRBJ2-7, with D tentatively TRBD1 (6 bases). This CDR3 spans 15 amino acids. V lost 5 bases and J lost 7, with 21 bases in between. The germline V gene has CDR1 SGHVS and CDR2 FQNEAQ. CDR3: CASSPPGQGSGEQYF. CDR3 nucleotide sequence: TGTGCCAGCAGCCCGCCCGGCCAGGGGTCGGGTGAGCAGTACTTC.

The chain carries TRBV28 and TRBJ2-1; maybe TRBD2 (5 bases). V dropped 2 bases and J dropped 8 bases, with 10 bases sitting between them. CDR1 is MDHEN and CDR2 is SYDVKM in the germline V gene. The length of the CDR3 is 13 residues. The CDR3 DNA follows: TGTGCCAGCAGTTTAAGAAGAGGGCATGAGCAGTTCTTC. Translation gives CASSLRRGHEQFF.

The chain links TRBV7-9 to TRBJ2-1; TRBD2 matches 9 bases. The CDR3 is made up of 13 amino acids. Per the germline V gene, CDR1 is SEHNR and CDR2 is FQNEAQ (reference sequence). The ends lost 6 bases at V and 7 bases at J; junction bases unmatched: 4. The CDR3 here is CASSSGRGNEQFF. CDR3 DNA sequence: TGTGCCAGCAGTAGCGGGAGAGGAAATGAGCAGTTCTTC.

The genes are TRBV5-5 and TRBJ1-5; D is undetermined. V was trimmed by 3 bases and J by 0 bases, leaving 10 bases between them. Germline values: CDR1 SGHKS, CDR2 YYEKEE (reference sequence). The CDR3 is made up of 15 amino acids. The CDR3 sequence: CASSSRTDSNQPQHF. The CDR3 coding sequence is TGTGCCAGCAGCTCTCGGACTGATAGCAATCAGCCCCAGCATTTT.

V is TRBV28 and J is TRBJ2-3, with D uncertain. Trimming removed 4 bases at V and 3 bases at J, with 8 bases between. In germline, CDR1 is MDHEN, CDR2 SYDVKM. CDR3 size: 13 residues. The CDR3 coding sequence is TGTGCCAGCAGTTCCCAACAGACAGATACGCAGTATTTT. It encodes CASSSQQTDTQYF.

V is TRBV5-1 and J is TRBJ1-3; D might be TRBD1 (5 bases). V lost 5 bases and J lost 0, with 18 bases in between. Germline V gives CDR1 SGHRS, CDR2 YFSETQ. CDR3 size: 17 residues. The CDR3 is CASSRGEAPSSGNTIYF. Written as DNA, the CDR3 is TGCGCCAGCAGTAGGGGTGAGGCACCAAGCTCTGGAAACACCATATATTTT. The full variable domain, in which reference TRBV5-1 and TRBJ1-3 provide the parts outside the CDR3, is KAGVTQTPRYLIKTRGQQVTLSCSPISGHRSVSWYQQTPGQGLQFLFEYFSETQRNKGNFPGRFSGRQFSNSRSEMNVSTLELGDSALYLCASSRGEAPSSGNTIYFGEGSWLTVV.

The CDR3 here is CAPGGLSNTGELFF. In DNA form, the CDR3 reads TGTGCCCCAGGCGGACTATCGAACACCGGGGAGCTGTTTTTT. The chain combines TRBV7-9 with TRBJ2-2, with D possibly matching TRBD2 (6 bases). V was cut by 11 bases and J by 0 bases, with 13 bases left in between. The CDR3 has 14 residues. Per the germline V gene, CDR1 is SEHNR and CDR2 is FQNEAQ (reference sequence).

The chain recombines TRBV7-3 with TRBJ1-2; D is possibly TRBD1 (5 bases). Trimming left V 2 bases short and J 4 bases short, with 14 bases between. Germline V gene sequence: CDR1 SGHTA, CDR2 FQGTGA. This CDR3 contains 15 residues. The CDR3 sequence is CASSLDGGPGYGYTF. In DNA, the CDR3 is TGTGCCAGCAGCTTAGACGGGGGACCGGGCTATGGCTACACCTTC.

This sequence joins TRBV7-6 and TRBJ1-1, with D maybe TRBD1 (6 bases). Germline V gives CDR1 SGHVS, CDR2 FNYEAQ. The V and J ends lost 5 bases and 4 bases respectively, with 14 bases between them. The CDR3 consists of 14 residues. The CDR3 here is CASSRGGASTEAFF. The DNA for the CDR3 is TGTGCCAGCAGCAGAGGGGGGGCTAGCACTGAAGCTTTCTTT.

The chain combines TRBV29-1 with TRBJ1-1; D possibly corresponds to TRBD1 (5 bases). Trimming took 7 bases from V and 3 from J, leaving 15 bases between them. Germline V gene lookup returns CDR1 SQVTM and CDR2 ANQGSEA. This CDR3 contains 13 residues. CDR3 loop: CSGSQGGDTEAFF. CDR3 DNA: TGCAGCGGGTCGCAGGGAGGCGACACTGAAGCTTTCTTT.